This is a list of T cell receptor beta chains from one sample in a study of T cells in Graves' hyperthyroidism and ophthalmopathy. TCRdb independently ran MiXCR on the multiplex PCR reads; one entry per CDR3 protein. The sample consists of approximately 600,000 distinct CDR3 sequences, 15% to 20% of them appearing once. Input material: blood. Receptors originate from a woman aged 25 to 39 with Graves' hyperthyroidism. Both conserved end residues are part of each CDR3. Each record gives: CDR3 protein, CDR3 DNA, clone size, J gene, D gene, V gene, CDR3 length. D genes are given only for firm matches. Rows may omit the clone size; those that give it use once, few, many or a size class.

CDR3aa: CASTWAPAQPQHF
CDR3nt: TGTGCCAGCACTTGGGCGCCGGCTCAGCCCCAGCATTTT
abundance: -
j_gene: TRBJ1-5
d_gene: -
v_gene: TRBV12-3/TRBV12-4
len: 13

CDR3aa: CASSYLAQPQHF
CDR3nt: TGTGCCAGCAGTTACTTAGCTCAGCCCCAGCATTTT
abundance: many
j_gene: TRBJ1-5
d_gene: -
v_gene: TRBV6-2/TRBV6-3
len: 12

CDR3aa: CSAGDKTSGSFYEQYF
CDR3nt: TGCAGTGCCGGAGATAAGACTAGCGGGAGTTTCTACGAGCAGTACTTC
abundance: -
j_gene: TRBJ2-7
d_gene: TRBD2
v_gene: TRBV20-1
len: 16

CDR3aa: CASKGHQNVPQETQYF
CDR3nt: TGTGCCAGCAAGGGGCACCAGAACGTGCCTCAAGAGACCCAGTACTTC
abundance: many
j_gene: TRBJ2-5
d_gene: -
v_gene: TRBV2
len: 16

CDR3aa: CASSGAGGRFTEAFF
CDR3nt: TGTGCCAGCAGTGGGGCCGGGGGCAGGTTCACTGAAGCTTTCTTT
abundance: many
j_gene: TRBJ1-1
d_gene: -
v_gene: TRBV2
len: 15

CDR3aa: CASSLDTGSYNEQFF
CDR3nt: TGTGCCAGCAGCTTAGATACGGGTTCCTACAATGAGCAGTTCTTC
abundance: -
j_gene: TRBJ2-1
d_gene: -
v_gene: TRBV7-2
len: 15

CDR3aa: CASSLGTGLDSPLHF
CDR3nt: TGTGCCAGCAGCTTGGGGACAGGGCTAGATTCACCCCTCCACTTT
abundance: -
j_gene: TRBJ1-6
d_gene: TRBD1
v_gene: TRBV3-1
len: 15

CDR3aa: CASSERQSQETQYF
CDR3nt: TGTGCCAGCAGTGAGAGACAGTCCCAAGAGACCCAGTACTTC
abundance: many
j_gene: TRBJ2-5
d_gene: -
v_gene: TRBV2
len: 14

CDR3aa: CASSGGLAGDYEQYF
CDR3nt: TGTGCCAGTAGTGGGGGACTAGCGGGAGATTACGAGCAGTACTTC
abundance: -
j_gene: TRBJ2-7
d_gene: TRBD2
v_gene: TRBV19
len: 15

CDR3aa: CASSLSFEGVYEQYF
CDR3nt: TGCGCCAGCAGCTTGTCTTTCGAGGGGGTGTACGAGCAGTACTTC
abundance: few
j_gene: TRBJ2-7
d_gene: -
v_gene: TRBV5-1
len: 15

CDR3aa: CSARVRGSSGTEAFF
CDR3nt: TGCAGTGCTAGAGTTAGGGGCAGCTCGGGCACTGAAGCTTTCTTT
abundance: many
j_gene: TRBJ1-1
d_gene: -
v_gene: TRBV20-1
len: 15

CDR3aa: CASSLVAGELAPHEQFF
CDR3nt: TGTGCCAGCAGTTTAGTCGCAGGTGAACTAGCCCCACATGAGCAGTTCTTC
abundance: few
j_gene: TRBJ2-1
d_gene: -
v_gene: TRBV12-3/TRBV12-4
len: 17

CDR3aa: CASGGQRGSYNEQFF
CDR3nt: TGTGCTAGTGGTGGGCAGCGGGGATCCTACAATGAGCAGTTCTTC
abundance: many
j_gene: TRBJ2-1
d_gene: TRBD2
v_gene: TRBV12-5
len: 15

CDR3aa: CASRGRAGYEQYF
CDR3nt: TGTGCCAGCAGGGGGAGGGCCGGCTACGAGCAGTACTTC
abundance: -
j_gene: TRBJ2-7
d_gene: TRBD2
v_gene: TRBV12-3/TRBV12-4
len: 13

CDR3aa: CSASKAGVPYEQYF
CDR3nt: TGCAGTGCTAGTAAAGCGGGAGTCCCCTACGAGCAGTACTTC
abundance: few
j_gene: TRBJ2-7
d_gene: TRBD2
v_gene: TRBV20-1
len: 14

CDR3aa: CASSLFGTGRHEQYF
CDR3nt: TGTGCCAGCAGTTTATTTGGGACAGGGCGCCACGAGCAGTACTTC
abundance: many
j_gene: TRBJ2-7
d_gene: TRBD1
v_gene: TRBV27
len: 15

CDR3aa: CAISLQGDEQYF
CDR3nt: TGTGCCATCAGTTTACAGGGGGACGAGCAGTACTTC
abundance: many
j_gene: TRBJ2-7
d_gene: TRBD1
v_gene: TRBV10-3
len: 12

CDR3aa: CSVEDGQGEVNGYTF
CDR3nt: TGCAGCGTTGAAGATGGTCAGGGGGAAGTGAATGGCTACACCTTC
abundance: -
j_gene: TRBJ1-2
d_gene: TRBD1
v_gene: TRBV29-1
len: 15

CDR3aa: CSARQLAVSYEQYF
CDR3nt: TGCAGTGCTAGACAGCTAGCGGTCTCCTACGAGCAGTACTTC
abundance: many
j_gene: TRBJ2-7
d_gene: TRBD2
v_gene: TRBV20-1
len: 14

CDR3aa: CASSPQTIFSGSAPDDTQYF
CDR3nt: TGTGCCAGCAGCCCACAGACCATTTTTAGCGGGAGCGCACCAGACGATACGCAGTATTTT
abundance: many
j_gene: TRBJ2-3
d_gene: TRBD2
v_gene: TRBV28
len: 20

CDR3aa: CATSLMADTQYF
CDR3nt: TGTGCCACCTCTTTAATGGCAGATACGCAGTATTTT
abundance: many
j_gene: TRBJ2-3
d_gene: -
v_gene: TRBV18
len: 12

CDR3aa: CASRVVLAGNEQFF
CDR3nt: TGTGCCAGCAGGGTCGTCCTAGCAGGCAATGAGCAGTTCTTC
abundance: many
j_gene: TRBJ2-1
d_gene: -
v_gene: TRBV2
len: 14

CDR3aa: CASSLEGSPQHF
CDR3nt: TGCGCCAGCAGCTTGGAAGGTTCGCCCCAGCATTTT
abundance: many
j_gene: TRBJ1-5
d_gene: -
v_gene: TRBV5-1
len: 12

CDR3aa: CASSRLAYEQYF
CDR3nt: TGTGCCAGCAGCCGACTAGCCTACGAGCAGTACTTC
abundance: many
j_gene: TRBJ2-7
d_gene: -
v_gene: TRBV28
len: 12

CDR3aa: CSVEEARDSSYEQYF
CDR3nt: TGCAGCGTTGAAGAGGCCCGGGACAGCTCCTACGAGCAGTACTTC
abundance: few
j_gene: TRBJ2-7
d_gene: TRBD1
v_gene: TRBV29-1
len: 15

CDR3aa: CASRNGGQGKNTEAFF
CDR3nt: TGTGCCAGCAGAAACGGGGGACAGGGTAAAAACACTGAAGCTTTCTTT
abundance: many
j_gene: TRBJ1-1
d_gene: TRBD1
v_gene: TRBV6-2/TRBV6-3
len: 16

CDR3aa: CASSLRRGAGGPGETQYF
CDR3nt: TGTGCCAGCAGCCTCCGCCGGGGAGCGGGAGGGCCGGGAGAGACCCAGTACTTC
abundance: many
j_gene: TRBJ2-5
d_gene: TRBD2
v_gene: TRBV7-8
len: 18

CDR3aa: CASGSDSLGAAFF
CDR3nt: TGTGCCAGCGGGTCCGACAGCTTGGGGGCGGCTTTCTTT
abundance: many
j_gene: TRBJ1-1
d_gene: -
v_gene: TRBV2
len: 13

CDR3aa: CASSLLLAGTETQYF
CDR3nt: TGTGCCAGCAGCTTACTACTAGCGGGAACAGAGACCCAGTACTTC
abundance: many
j_gene: TRBJ2-5
d_gene: TRBD2
v_gene: TRBV7-2
len: 15

CDR3aa: CASSQDLAGGNNEQFF
CDR3nt: TGTGCCAGCAGCCAAGATTTAGCGGGAGGGAACAATGAGCAGTTCTTC
abundance: many
j_gene: TRBJ2-1
d_gene: TRBD2
v_gene: TRBV4-2
len: 16

CDR3aa: CASSLTGPNSYEQYF
CDR3nt: TGTGCCAGCAGCCTGACAGGGCCTAACTCCTACGAGCAGTACTTC
abundance: many
j_gene: TRBJ2-7
d_gene: TRBD1
v_gene: TRBV7-2
len: 15

CDR3aa: CASSPEVQETQYF
CDR3nt: TGTGCCAGCTCACCTGAAGTGCAAGAGACCCAGTACTTC
abundance: -
j_gene: TRBJ2-5
d_gene: -
v_gene: TRBV18
len: 13

CDR3aa: CASSKPYEQYF
CDR3nt: TGTGCCAGCAGTAAACCCTACGAGCAGTACTTC
abundance: many
j_gene: TRBJ2-7
d_gene: -
v_gene: TRBV28
len: 11

CDR3aa: CASSLTFEQYF
CDR3nt: TGTGCCAGCAGTCTGACGTTCGAGCAGTACTTC
abundance: many
j_gene: TRBJ2-7
d_gene: -
v_gene: TRBV6-5
len: 11

CDR3aa: CASSSNRGGEQYF
CDR3nt: TGTGCCAGCAGTTCGAACAGGGGTGGGGAGCAGTACTTC
abundance: many
j_gene: TRBJ2-7
d_gene: TRBD1
v_gene: TRBV6-1
len: 13

CDR3aa: CASSSTPGTSGRAHEQYF
CDR3nt: TGTGCCAGCAGTTCAACCCCCGGGACTAGCGGGAGGGCCCACGAGCAGTACTTC
abundance: -
j_gene: TRBJ2-7
d_gene: TRBD2
v_gene: TRBV13
len: 18

CDR3aa: CSALPTSLYNEQFF
CDR3nt: TGCAGTGCCCTCCCGACTAGCCTTTACAATGAGCAGTTCTTC
abundance: few
j_gene: TRBJ2-1
d_gene: TRBD2
v_gene: TRBV20-1
len: 14

CDR3aa: CASSLTPGTSGIIRPSTDTQYF
CDR3nt: TGTGCCAGCAGCTTAACGCCCGGGACTAGCGGGATAATTCGACCTAGCACAGATACGCAGTATTTT
abundance: many
j_gene: TRBJ2-3
d_gene: TRBD2
v_gene: TRBV7-2
len: 22

CDR3aa: CASSLRSYSGANVLTF
CDR3nt: TGTGCCAGCAGCTTACGGAGCTACTCTGGGGCCAACGTCCTGACTTTC
abundance: -
j_gene: TRBJ2-6
d_gene: -
v_gene: TRBV7-3
len: 16

CDR3aa: CASGLGGYNEQFF
CDR3nt: TGTGCTAGTGGTTTGGGCGGTTACAATGAGCAGTTCTTC
abundance: few
j_gene: TRBJ2-1
d_gene: -
v_gene: TRBV12-5
len: 13

CDR3aa: CATSPPGVNYGHTF
CDR3nt: TGTGCCACCAGCCCTCCAGGGGTCAACTATGGCCACACCTTC
abundance: -
j_gene: TRBJ1-2
d_gene: -
v_gene: TRBV15
len: 14

CDR3aa: CASSSRTSRSDTQYF
CDR3nt: TGTGCCAGCAGCTCCCGGACTAGCCGGTCAGATACGCAGTATTTT
abundance: -
j_gene: TRBJ2-3
d_gene: TRBD2
v_gene: TRBV7-3
len: 15

CDR3aa: CASSPSGAILARGGQPQHF
CDR3nt: TGTGCCAGCAGTCCGAGTGGGGCTATACTAGCCCGGGGGGGACAGCCCCAGCATTTT
abundance: -
j_gene: TRBJ1-5
d_gene: -
v_gene: TRBV27
len: 19

CDR3aa: CSASAPGRTFYEQYF
CDR3nt: TGCAGTGCTAGTGCCCCGGGACGGACGTTCTACGAGCAGTACTTC
abundance: -
j_gene: TRBJ2-7
d_gene: -
v_gene: TRBV20-1
len: 15

CDR3aa: CASLARNSYEQYF
CDR3nt: TGTGCCAGCCTTGCCAGAAACTCCTACGAGCAGTACTTC
abundance: few
j_gene: TRBJ2-7
d_gene: -
v_gene: TRBV2
len: 13

CDR3aa: CASSDMGPNQPQHF
CDR3nt: TGCGCCAGCAGTGATATGGGTCCCAATCAGCCCCAGCATTTT
abundance: -
j_gene: TRBJ1-5
d_gene: -
v_gene: TRBV10-2
len: 14

CDR3aa: CASSFGMAQPQHF
CDR3nt: TGTGCCAGCAGTTTCGGAATGGCTCAGCCCCAGCATTTT
abundance: -
j_gene: TRBJ1-5
d_gene: -
v_gene: TRBV12-3/TRBV12-4
len: 13

CDR3aa: CAWSRVRNEQFF
CDR3nt: TGTGCCTGGAGTAGAGTTCGGAATGAGCAGTTCTTC
abundance: many
j_gene: TRBJ2-1
d_gene: -
v_gene: TRBV30
len: 12

CDR3aa: CASSPRDRGTNEQFF
CDR3nt: TGTGCCAGCTCACCACGGGACAGGGGTACCAATGAGCAGTTCTTC
abundance: -
j_gene: TRBJ2-1
d_gene: TRBD1
v_gene: TRBV18
len: 15

CDR3aa: CASSAKGAGVFNEQFF
CDR3nt: TGTGCCAGTAGTGCCAAAGGTGCGGGAGTTTTCAATGAGCAGTTCTTC
abundance: few
j_gene: TRBJ2-1
d_gene: TRBD2
v_gene: TRBV19
len: 16

CDR3aa: CSASRGEATGLAGQETQYF
CDR3nt: TGCAGTGCTAGTCGGGGTGAAGCGACGGGACTAGCGGGACAAGAGACCCAGTACTTC
abundance: many
j_gene: TRBJ2-5
d_gene: TRBD2
v_gene: TRBV20-1
len: 19

CDR3aa: CASSEPSGKEAHSTDTQYF
CDR3nt: TGTGCCAGCAGTGAACCCTCAGGGAAGGAAGCCCATAGCACAGATACGCAGTATTTT
abundance: many
j_gene: TRBJ2-3
d_gene: -
v_gene: TRBV2
len: 19

CDR3aa: CASGNGDSFYEQYF
CDR3nt: TGCGCCAGCGGAAATGGGGACTCTTTCTACGAGCAGTACTTC
abundance: few
j_gene: TRBJ2-7
d_gene: -
v_gene: TRBV5-1
len: 14

CDR3aa: CASSSKAGGKHNEQFF
CDR3nt: TGTGCCAGCAGCTCGAAAGCGGGAGGGAAGCACAATGAGCAGTTCTTC
abundance: few
j_gene: TRBJ2-1
d_gene: TRBD2
v_gene: TRBV7-3
len: 16

CDR3aa: CSARNSQGRETQYF
CDR3nt: TGCAGTGCTAGAAACTCGCAGGGTCGGGAGACCCAGTACTTC
abundance: few
j_gene: TRBJ2-5
d_gene: -
v_gene: TRBV20-1
len: 14

CDR3aa: CASSSKDRTQETQYF
CDR3nt: TGTGCCAGCAGCTCGAAGGACAGGACGCAAGAGACCCAGTACTTC
abundance: -
j_gene: TRBJ2-5
d_gene: TRBD1
v_gene: TRBV7-9
len: 15

CDR3aa: CASTPYGVGETQYF
CDR3nt: TGTGCCAGCACCCCCTATGGGGTGGGAGAGACCCAGTACTTC
abundance: few
j_gene: TRBJ2-5
d_gene: -
v_gene: TRBV11-2
len: 14

CDR3aa: CASSSRTGVSYEQYF
CDR3nt: TGTGCCAGCAGCTCCAGGACAGGGGTAAGCTACGAGCAGTACTTC
abundance: many
j_gene: TRBJ2-7
d_gene: TRBD1
v_gene: TRBV7-9
len: 15

CDR3aa: CASSASPGDSNQPQHF
CDR3nt: TGTGCCAGCAGTGCCTCTCCAGGGGATAGCAATCAGCCCCAGCATTTT
abundance: -
j_gene: TRBJ1-5
d_gene: -
v_gene: TRBV6-1
len: 16